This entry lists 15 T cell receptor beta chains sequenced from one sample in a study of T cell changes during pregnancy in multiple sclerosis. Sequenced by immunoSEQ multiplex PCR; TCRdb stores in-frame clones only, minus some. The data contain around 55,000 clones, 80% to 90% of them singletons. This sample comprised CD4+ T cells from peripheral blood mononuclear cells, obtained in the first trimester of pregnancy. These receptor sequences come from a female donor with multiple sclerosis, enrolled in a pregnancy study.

DNA for the CDR3: TGTGCCAGCAGCCGAGGACTAGCGGGAGGTACTGAGCAGTTCTTC. Encoded protein: CASSRGLAGGTEQFF. The V and J genes are TRBV11-3 and TRBJ2-1; TRBD2 agrees at 14 bases. Germline V gives CDR1 SGHNT, CDR2 YENEEA. V lost 5 bases to trimming and J lost 9 bases; unmatched junction nucleotides: 6. This CDR3 is built from 15 residues.

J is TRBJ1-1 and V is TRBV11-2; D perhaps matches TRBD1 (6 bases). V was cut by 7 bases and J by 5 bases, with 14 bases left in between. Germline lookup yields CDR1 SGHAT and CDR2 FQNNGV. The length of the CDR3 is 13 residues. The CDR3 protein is CASKIKGGTEAFF. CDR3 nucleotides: TGTGCCAGCAAGATTAAGGGGGGGACTGAAGCTTTCTTT.

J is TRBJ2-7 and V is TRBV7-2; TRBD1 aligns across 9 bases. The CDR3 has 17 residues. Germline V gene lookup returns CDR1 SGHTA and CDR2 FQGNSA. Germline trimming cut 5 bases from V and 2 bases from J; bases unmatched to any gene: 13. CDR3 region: CASSVQLDRGVPYEQYF. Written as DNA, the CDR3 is TGTGCCAGCAGCGTGCAACTCGACAGGGGGGTTCCCTACGAGCAGTACTTC.

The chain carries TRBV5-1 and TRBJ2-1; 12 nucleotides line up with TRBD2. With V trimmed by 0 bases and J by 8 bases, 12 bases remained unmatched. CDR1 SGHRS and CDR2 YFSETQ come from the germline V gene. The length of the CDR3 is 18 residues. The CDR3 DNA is TGCGCCAGCAGCTTGGCGGGGCTAGCGGGAGGGCCCAGGGATGAGCAGTTCTTC. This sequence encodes CASSLAGLAGGPRDEQFF.

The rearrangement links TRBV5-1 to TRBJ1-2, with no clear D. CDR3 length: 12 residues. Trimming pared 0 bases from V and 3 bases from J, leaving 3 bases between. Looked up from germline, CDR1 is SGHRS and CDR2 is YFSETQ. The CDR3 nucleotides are TGCGCCAGCAGCTTGGGAGACTATGGCTACACCTTC. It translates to CASSLGDYGYTF. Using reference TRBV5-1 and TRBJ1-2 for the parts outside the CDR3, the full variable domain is KAGVTQTPRYLIKTRGQQVTLSCSPISGHRSVSWYQQTPGQGLQFLFEYFSETQRNKGNFPGRFSGRQFSNSRSEMNVSTLELGDSALYLCASSLGDYGYTFGSGTRLTVV.

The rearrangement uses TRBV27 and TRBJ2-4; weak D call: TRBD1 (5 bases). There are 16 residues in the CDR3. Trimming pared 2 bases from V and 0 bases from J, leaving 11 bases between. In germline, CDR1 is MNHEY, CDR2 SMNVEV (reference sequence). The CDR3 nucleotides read TGTGCCAGCAGTTTAAGGACAATCTTAGCCAAAAACATTCAGTACTTC. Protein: CASSLRTILAKNIQYF.

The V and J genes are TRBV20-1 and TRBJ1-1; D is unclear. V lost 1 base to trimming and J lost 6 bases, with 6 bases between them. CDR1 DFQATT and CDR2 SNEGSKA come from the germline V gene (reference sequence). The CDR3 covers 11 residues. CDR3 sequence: CSARGEAEAFF. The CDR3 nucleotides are TGCAGTGCTAGAGGAGAGGCTGAAGCTTTCTTT.

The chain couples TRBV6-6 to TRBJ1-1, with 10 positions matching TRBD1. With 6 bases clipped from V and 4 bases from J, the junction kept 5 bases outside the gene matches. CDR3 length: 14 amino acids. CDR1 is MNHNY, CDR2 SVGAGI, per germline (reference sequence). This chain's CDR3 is CASSYGTGATEAFF. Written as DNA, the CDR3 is TGTGCCAGCAGCTACGGGACAGGGGCCACTGAAGCTTTCTTT.

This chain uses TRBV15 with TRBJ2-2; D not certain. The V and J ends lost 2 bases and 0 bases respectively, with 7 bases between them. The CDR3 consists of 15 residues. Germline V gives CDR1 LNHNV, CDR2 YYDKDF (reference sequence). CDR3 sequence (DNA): TGTGCCACCAGCAGACCAGGAACGAACACCGGGGAGCTGTTTTTT. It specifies CATSRPGTNTGELFF.

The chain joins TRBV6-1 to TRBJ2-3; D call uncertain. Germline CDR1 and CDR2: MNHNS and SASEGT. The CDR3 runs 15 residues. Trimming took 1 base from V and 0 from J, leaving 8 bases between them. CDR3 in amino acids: CASSEVLTSTDTQYF. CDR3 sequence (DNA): TGTGCCAGCAGTGAAGTGTTAACTAGCACAGATACGCAGTATTTT.

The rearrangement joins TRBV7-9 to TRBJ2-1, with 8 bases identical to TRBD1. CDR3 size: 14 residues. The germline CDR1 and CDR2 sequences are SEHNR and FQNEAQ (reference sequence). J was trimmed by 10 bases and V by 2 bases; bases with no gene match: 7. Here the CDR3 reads CASSLTNDRGEQFF. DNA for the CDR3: TGTGCCAGCAGCTTAACTAACGACAGGGGCGAGCAGTTCTTC.

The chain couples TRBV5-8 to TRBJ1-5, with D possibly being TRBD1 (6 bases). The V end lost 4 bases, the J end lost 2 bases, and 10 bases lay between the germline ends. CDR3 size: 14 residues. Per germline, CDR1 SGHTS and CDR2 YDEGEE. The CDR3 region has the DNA TGTGCCAGCAGCCCCGGGACACGCAATCAGCCCCAGCATTTT. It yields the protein CASSPGTRNQPQHF.

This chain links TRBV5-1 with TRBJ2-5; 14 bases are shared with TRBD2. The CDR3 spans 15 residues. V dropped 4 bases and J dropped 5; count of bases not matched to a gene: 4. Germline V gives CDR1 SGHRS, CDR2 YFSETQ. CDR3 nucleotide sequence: TGCGCCAGCAGCCTCCGGACTAGCGGGGGGGAGACCCAGTACTTC. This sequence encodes CASSLRTSGGETQYF. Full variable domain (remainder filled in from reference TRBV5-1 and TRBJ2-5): KAGVTQTPRYLIKTRGQQVTLSCSPISGHRSVSWYQQTPGQGLQFLFEYFSETQRNKGNFPGRFSGRQFSNSRSEMNVSTLELGDSALYLCASSLRTSGGETQYFGPGTRLLVL.

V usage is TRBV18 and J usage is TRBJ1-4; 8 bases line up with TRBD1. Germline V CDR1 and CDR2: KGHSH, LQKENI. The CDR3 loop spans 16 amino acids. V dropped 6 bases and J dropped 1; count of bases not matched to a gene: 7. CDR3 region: CASSGQGGGTNEKLFF. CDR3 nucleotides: TGTGCCAGCTCCGGACAGGGTGGCGGAACTAATGAAAAACTGTTTTTT.

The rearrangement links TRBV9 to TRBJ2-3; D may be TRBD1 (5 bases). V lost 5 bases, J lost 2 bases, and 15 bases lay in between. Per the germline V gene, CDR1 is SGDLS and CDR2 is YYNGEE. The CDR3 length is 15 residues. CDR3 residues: CASSASRVATDTQYF. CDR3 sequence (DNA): TGTGCCAGCAGTGCAAGCAGGGTTGCCACAGATACGCAGTATTTT.